These 7 T cell receptor beta chains were sequenced from one sample in a study of radiation and T cells in renal cell carcinoma. Time point: blood 4 weeks post-SBRT, at nephrectomy. The treatment is: 15 Gy SBRT to primary tumor, nephrectomy 4 weeks later. Some clones are missing from TCRdb's copy, which holds only in-frame ones; the method was immunoSEQ multiplex PCR. The sample consists of some 44,000 clones, about 84% of them appearing once. The specimen was blood, collected from a patient whose treatment included radiotherapy and nephrectomy. The origin of the receptors is a woman in her sixties or seventies with renal cell carcinoma.

The rearrangement joins TRBV7-2 to TRBJ2-7; D ambiguous. CDR3 length: 12 residues. Trimming removed 4 bases at V and 0 bases at J, with 4 bases between. Germline CDR1 SGHTA, CDR2 FQGNSA. CDR3 in amino acids: CASSSISYEQYF. The CDR3 nucleotides are TGTGCCAGCAGCTCGATCTCCTACGAGCAGTACTTC.

Written as DNA, the CDR3 is TGTGTCAGAAGCTTAGACCTCTTCCGGGCCCACTACGAGCAGTACTTC. Its protein is CVRSLDLFRAHYEQYF. The rearrangement uses TRBV7-5 and TRBJ2-7. TRBV7-5 is deemed a pseudogene. The CDR3 loop spans 16 amino acids.

This sequence joins TRBV15 and TRBJ1-5; TRBD1 aligns across 8 bases. The CDR3 has 14 amino acids. Germline V gene sequence: CDR1 LNHNV, CDR2 YYDKDF (reference sequence). The trim removed 3 bases at V and 2 bases at J, leaving 0 bases unmatched. This chain's CDR3 is CATSRDRGNQPQHF. The CDR3 DNA follows: TGTGCCACCAGCAGGGACAGGGGCAATCAGCCCCAGCATTTT.

J is TRBJ2-7 and V is TRBV2; either TRBD1 or TRBD2 may supply D (7 bases each). Trimming stripped 6 bases from V and 4 bases from J, with 16 bases between. The V gene's germline CDR1 is SNHLY and CDR2 FYNNEI. The CDR3 sequence is 14 residues long. The CDR3 reads CASSRGGGQYEQYF. The CDR3 DNA reads TGTGCCAGCAGCCGGGGAGGGGGCCAGTACGAGCAGTACTTC.

This clone appeared a single time. This chain joins TRBV6-5 and TRBJ2-7, with 7 positions matching TRBD2. From germline, CDR1 is MNHEY and CDR2 SVGAGI. CDR3 length: 15 residues. V gave up 6 bases and J gave up 4 bases; unmatched junction bases: 12. The CDR3 nucleotides are TGTGCCAGCAGGGGTTTGGGGACTAAGCAGTACGAGCAGTACTTC. Its translation is CASRGLGTKQYEQYF.

This chain links TRBV18 with TRBJ1-5, with 7 nucleotides matching TRBD1. The CDR3 is 14 amino acids. Germline V CDR1 and CDR2: KGHSH, LQKENI. With 6 bases clipped from V and 6 bases from J, the junction kept 8 bases outside the gene matches. DNA of the CDR3: TGTGCCAGCTCCCCAGACAGGGTGGGTCAGCCCCAGCATTTT. As protein: CASSPDRVGQPQHF. Drawing the rest from reference TRBV18 and TRBJ1-5, the complete variable domain is NAGVMQNPRHLVRRRGQEARLRCSPMKGHSHVYWYRQLPEEGLKFMVYLQKENIIDESGMPKERFSAEFPKEGPSILRIQQVVRGDSAAYFCASSPDRVGQPQHFGDGTRLSIL.

This clone has just one count. The genes are TRBV5-8 and TRBJ1-6; D gene ambiguous. Germline loops: CDR1 SGHTS, CDR2 YDEGEE. The CDR3 extends over 13 amino acids. V was cut by 0 bases and J by 11 bases, with 9 bases left in between. DNA of the CDR3: TGTGCCAGCAGCTTGGCCCAGACGGCACCCCTCCACTTT. Translated: CASSLAQTAPLHF.